This is a list of T cell receptor beta chains from one sample in a study of cytomegalovirus exposure and HLA in healthy donors. Using immunoSEQ multiplex PCR, the repertoire was profiled, and TCRdb retains in-frame clones only, with some absent. The table lists approximately 130,000 clones, just under 85% of them singletons. The sequenced sample was PBMCs. These receptors were taken from a boy aged 2 to 10 in good health and CMV-seronegative. Each CDR3 is given with its conserved first and last residue. A D gene is named only where the DNA matches it firmly. Part of the rows lack a size; the others show once, few, many or a class for expanded clones.

j_call: TRBJ2-7; v_call: TRBV27; clone_size: -; d_call: TRBD1; cdr3_nt: TGTGCCAGCAGTTTCAACAGGGGGCAGTCCGAGCAGTACTTC; cdr3_aa: CASSFNRGQSEQYF
j_call: TRBJ1-1; v_call: TRBV19; clone_size: -; d_call: TRBD1; cdr3_nt: TGTGCCAGTAGTATGGTTGGACAGGGGAACACTGAAGCTTTCTTT; cdr3_aa: CASSMVGQGNTEAFF
j_call: TRBJ1-1; v_call: TRBV7-9; clone_size: -; d_call: -; cdr3_nt: TGTGCCAGCAGCTTAAATAGAGGTTTCACTGAAGCTTTCTTT; cdr3_aa: CASSLNRGFTEAFF
j_call: TRBJ2-7; v_call: TRBV4-3; clone_size: -; d_call: -; cdr3_nt: TGCGCCAGCAGCCACTCGACAGCTTCCTACGAGCAGTACTTC; cdr3_aa: CASSHSTASYEQYF
j_call: TRBJ2-1; v_call: TRBV7-9; clone_size: -; d_call: -; cdr3_nt: TGTGCCAGCAGCTTATTGGACTCCGGCGAGCAGTTCTTC; cdr3_aa: CASSLLDSGEQFF
j_call: TRBJ2-1; v_call: TRBV7-3; clone_size: -; d_call: -; cdr3_nt: TGTGCCAGCAGCCCGCCGGGTCGCTCCTACAATGAGCAGTTCTTC; cdr3_aa: CASSPPGRSYNEQFF
j_call: TRBJ1-2; v_call: TRBV7-6; clone_size: -; d_call: -; cdr3_nt: TGTGCCAGCAGCCCCGTTGGCCCCGCGGTACACTATGGCTACACCTTC; cdr3_aa: CASSPVGPAVHYGYTF
j_call: TRBJ2-1; v_call: TRBV5-5; clone_size: -; d_call: -; cdr3_nt: TGTGCCAGCAGCTTGAGAAGCGGGCAGGCCTCCTACAATGAGCAGTTCTTC; cdr3_aa: CASSLRSGQASYNEQFF
j_call: TRBJ2-1; v_call: TRBV15; clone_size: -; d_call: TRBD1; cdr3_nt: TGTGCCACCAGCGGCCGGGACAGTCAGCTCTACAATGAGCAGTTCTTC; cdr3_aa: CATSGRDSQLYNEQFF
j_call: TRBJ1-4; v_call: TRBV28; clone_size: once; d_call: -; cdr3_nt: TGTGCCAGCAGCGTGGGGGGGACAAACGATGAAAAACTGTTTTTT; cdr3_aa: CASSVGGTNDEKLFF
j_call: TRBJ2-1; v_call: TRBV5-1; clone_size: -; d_call: -; cdr3_nt: TGCGCCAGCAGCTTGGCGTCTAGCAGAGAGCAGTTCTTC; cdr3_aa: CASSLASSREQFF
j_call: TRBJ2-3; v_call: TRBV7-2; clone_size: -; d_call: TRBD2; cdr3_nt: TGTGCCAGCAGCTTCCTAGCGGCTAGCACAGATACGCAGTATTTT; cdr3_aa: CASSFLAASTDTQYF
j_call: TRBJ1-2; v_call: TRBV11-1; clone_size: -; d_call: -; cdr3_nt: TGTGCCAGCAGCTTAGCGGGAGTCGGAAGGTCCCGTTGTACCTTC; cdr3_aa: CASSLAGVGRSRCTF
j_call: TRBJ2-5; v_call: TRBV9; clone_size: once; d_call: -; cdr3_nt: TGTGCCAGCAGCGTAGGTGGCTCGTACCAAGAGACCCAGTACTTC; cdr3_aa: CASSVGGSYQETQYF
j_call: TRBJ2-7; v_call: TRBV6-5; clone_size: -; d_call: -; cdr3_nt: TGTGCCAGCGGCAGGGGACCCTACGAGCAGTACTTC; cdr3_aa: CASGRGPYEQYF
j_call: TRBJ2-1; v_call: TRBV10-3; clone_size: -; d_call: -; cdr3_nt: TGTGCCATCAGCCGCCAGGTGGTGACAACTAGCTCCTACAATGAGCAGTTCTTC; cdr3_aa: CAISRQVVTTSSYNEQFF
j_call: TRBJ2-1; v_call: TRBV14; clone_size: -; d_call: TRBD2; cdr3_nt: TGTGCCAGCAGCCTTATAGCGGGAGGGAACAATGAGCAGTTCTTC; cdr3_aa: CASSLIAGGNNEQFF
j_call: TRBJ2-3; v_call: TRBV7-3; clone_size: -; d_call: -; cdr3_nt: TGTGCCAGCAGCTTAAACGGCGGGGAAGGCACAGATACGCAGTATTTT; cdr3_aa: CASSLNGGEGTDTQYF
j_call: TRBJ1-5; v_call: TRBV18; clone_size: -; d_call: TRBD1; cdr3_nt: TGTGCCAGCTCACCACCGGGTACAGGGGAAGGTCAGCCCCAGCATTTT; cdr3_aa: CASSPPGTGEGQPQHF
j_call: TRBJ1-2; v_call: TRBV6-1; clone_size: -; d_call: -; cdr3_nt: TGTGCCAGCAGTGAAGACAGGCTAGCTAACTATGGCTACACCTTC; cdr3_aa: CASSEDRLANYGYTF
j_call: TRBJ1-4; v_call: TRBV2; clone_size: -; d_call: -; cdr3_nt: TGTGCCAGCAGGGCCCCCGTCGCGGGGGTTGATGAAAAACTGTTTTTT; cdr3_aa: CASRAPVAGVDEKLFF
j_call: TRBJ1-1; v_call: TRBV4-3; clone_size: -; d_call: -; cdr3_nt: TGCGCCAGCAGCCAAGGGACTTCACAGAGAACTGAAGCTTTCTTT; cdr3_aa: CASSQGTSQRTEAFF
j_call: TRBJ1-6; v_call: TRBV9; clone_size: -; d_call: TRBD1; cdr3_nt: TGTGCCAGCAGCGTAGTGGGGACAGGGAATTCACCCCTCCACTTT; cdr3_aa: CASSVVGTGNSPLHF
j_call: TRBJ1-1; v_call: TRBV27; clone_size: few; d_call: -; cdr3_nt: TGTGCCAGCAGTTTATTAGGGAGGGAAGCTTTCTTT; cdr3_aa: CASSLLGREAFF
j_call: TRBJ2-7; v_call: TRBV6-5; clone_size: many; d_call: TRBD2; cdr3_nt: TGTGCCAGCAGTTACTCGAGCGGGGGGGCCTACGAGCAGTACTTC; cdr3_aa: CASSYSSGGAYEQYF
j_call: TRBJ1-6; v_call: TRBV5-6; clone_size: few; d_call: TRBD1; cdr3_nt: TGTGCCAGCAGCTTCGGGACAGGGGTCGAGGATTCACCCCTCCACTTT; cdr3_aa: CASSFGTGVEDSPLHF
j_call: TRBJ2-7; v_call: TRBV4-3; clone_size: -; d_call: -; cdr3_nt: TGCGCCAGCAGCCAAGATCTTGACAGCTCCTACGAGCAGTACTTC; cdr3_aa: CASSQDLDSSYEQYF
j_call: TRBJ2-7; v_call: TRBV6-1; clone_size: -; d_call: -; cdr3_nt: TGTGCCAGCACGGTGCTTATTGGCTACGAGCAGTACTTC; cdr3_aa: CASTVLIGYEQYF
j_call: TRBJ2-1; v_call: TRBV6-5; clone_size: -; d_call: -; cdr3_nt: TGTGCCAGCAGCCAAGACAAAAGGTCCTACAATGAGCAGTTCTTC; cdr3_aa: CASSQDKRSYNEQFF
j_call: TRBJ1-5; v_call: TRBV5-6; clone_size: once; d_call: TRBD1; cdr3_nt: TGTGCCAGCAGCTTGTTCGGCAGGGGGCTGCCCAATCAGCCCCAGCATTTT; cdr3_aa: CASSLFGRGLPNQPQHF
j_call: TRBJ2-5; v_call: TRBV5-4; clone_size: -; d_call: -; cdr3_nt: TGTGCCAGCAGCTCGTTAGTGGGAGAAGAGACCCAGTACTTC; cdr3_aa: CASSSLVGEETQYF
j_call: TRBJ2-5; v_call: TRBV10-2; clone_size: few; d_call: TRBD2; cdr3_nt: TGCGCCAGCACCCTAGCGGGGGTAACAGAGACCCAGTACTTC; cdr3_aa: CASTLAGVTETQYF
j_call: TRBJ1-6; v_call: TRBV27; clone_size: -; d_call: TRBD1; cdr3_nt: TGTGCCAGCAGACGGACAGGGAATTCACCCCTCCACTTT; cdr3_aa: CASRRTGNSPLHF
j_call: TRBJ1-2; v_call: TRBV27; clone_size: -; d_call: -; cdr3_nt: TGTGCCAGCGGTAGGGGCCGTAACTATGGCTACACCTTC; cdr3_aa: CASGRGRNYGYTF
j_call: TRBJ1-3; v_call: TRBV11-2; clone_size: once; d_call: -; cdr3_nt: TGTGCCAGCAGCTTACGACTCCACTCTGGAAACACCATATATTTT; cdr3_aa: CASSLRLHSGNTIYF
j_call: TRBJ1-4; v_call: TRBV6-6; clone_size: -; d_call: TRBD1; cdr3_nt: TGTGCCAGCAGTCATACAGGGGGTGGTGAAAAACTGTTTTTT; cdr3_aa: CASSHTGGGEKLFF
j_call: TRBJ1-2; v_call: TRBV4-1; clone_size: -; d_call: -; cdr3_nt: TGCGCCAGCAGCCAAACAGGGAGTGTAGTAGGCTACACCTTC; cdr3_aa: CASSQTGSVVGYTF
j_call: TRBJ2-3; v_call: TRBV7-8; clone_size: -; d_call: -; cdr3_nt: TGTGCCAGCAGCCCCCCTTTGAGGGTCCCTAGCACAGATACGCAGTATTTT; cdr3_aa: CASSPPLRVPSTDTQYF
j_call: TRBJ1-1; v_call: TRBV18; clone_size: -; d_call: TRBD1; cdr3_nt: TGTGCCAGCTCTCCCGGACAGGGGGCGTGGGGCACTGAAGCTTTCTTT; cdr3_aa: CASSPGQGAWGTEAFF
j_call: TRBJ2-2; v_call: TRBV4-1; clone_size: once; d_call: -; cdr3_nt: TGCGCCAGCAGCCAAGAACAACAGCCGAACACCGGGGAGCTGTTTTTT; cdr3_aa: CASSQEQQPNTGELFF
j_call: TRBJ2-5; v_call: TRBV9; clone_size: -; d_call: -; cdr3_nt: TGTGCCAGCAGCGTAGTCCAGGGCGACCAAGAGACCCAGTACTTC; cdr3_aa: CASSVVQGDQETQYF
j_call: TRBJ2-4; v_call: TRBV28; clone_size: -; d_call: -; cdr3_nt: TGTGCCAGCACCCCGGGGGAACCCATCAAAAACATTCAGTACTTC; cdr3_aa: CASTPGEPIKNIQYF
j_call: TRBJ2-1; v_call: TRBV2; clone_size: -; d_call: -; cdr3_nt: TGTGCCAGCAGTGAGGGGCTTGAGTTGGATGAGCAGTTCTTC; cdr3_aa: CASSEGLELDEQFF
j_call: TRBJ2-7; v_call: TRBV7-6; clone_size: once; d_call: TRBD1; cdr3_nt: TGTGCCAGCAGCTTGTACAGGGGTTACGAGCAGTACTTC; cdr3_aa: CASSLYRGYEQYF
j_call: TRBJ2-1; v_call: TRBV7-8; clone_size: -; d_call: TRBD2; cdr3_nt: TGTGCCAGCAGCTTAGTTGATACTAGCGCCTCCTACAATGAGCAGTTCTTC; cdr3_aa: CASSLVDTSASYNEQFF